The T cell receptor beta chain under discussion was sequenced for a study of blood T cell repertoires in COVID-19 (dated by TCRdb to about 2020). Turning to the overall study: Samples covering the acute and convalescent phases of COVID-19 were provided by collaborators in the United States, Italy and Spain. Where HLA class I and class II types were available, the types were taken from metadata supplied by the sample provider, not from assay-based typing. The sample metadata nearly always contained a de-identified subject ID, COVID-19 status, age in years and sex. Deeply sampled blood TCRbeta repertoires from subjects exposed to, actively infected with, or recovered from COVID-19 were included in the dataset. Samples came from the ongoing ImmuneRACE study (first 160 participants) plus 1,254 subjects from 6 global collaborators. The repertoires were released in a freely available public database meant as a resource for research on the immune response to SARS-CoV-2. The prospective study material was composed of cDNA or gDNA derived from T cells, B-cell-depleted T cells, or PBMCs.

TCRbeta CDR3 regions were amplified from genomic DNA by means of the immunoSEQ Assay, a bias-controlled multiplex PCR. For the original study's pipeline: The number of nucleated cells in each sample was estimated by amplification of reference gene primers within the assay. To quantify the absolute abundance of each unique TCRbeta CDR3 rearrangement, sequence reads were collapsed and filtered. For each sample, productive Simpson clonality was calculated as the square root of Simpson's diversity index over productive rearrangements. Held by TCRdb, this immuneACCESS table contains in-frame sequences only and omits some clones. Under half of the omission traces to an unresolved V gene where checked; the cause of the rest is unknown. That table supplies the V and J calls and clone size; D and trimming were determined from the DNA. The sample table holds 300,000 to 450,000 clones, of which about 90% were seen once. The top ten constitute around 9.3% of the sample.

This clone was observed a single time. Its antigen remains unidentified. Per-base quality was not reported, and no clone a single base away is much larger than it. Results and caveats for the whole study, not just this receptor: Clinical and demographic metadata were provided uncurated, with the amount varying by source and participant.

Relative to germline, V is missing 9 bases and J is missing 2 bases, with 9 bases of the junction outside any gene match. CDR1 is given as LNHDA and CDR2 as SQIVND, both from the germline V gene (reference sequence). The CDR3 covers 15 residues, taking in both the cysteine and the phenylalanine. Solely the CDR3 DNA is kept, with 45 bases framed from the first base. At one collaborating source in Seattle, patients were enrolled during active infection and were followed longitudinally through the course of disease. The collaborating institutions used their own protocols to collect whole blood in K2EDTA tubes. For TCRbeta analysis, collaborator samples were shipped as frozen whole blood, as isolated PBMCs, or as DNA extracted from either sample type.

The sequence derives from a woman in her 30s with COVID-19, enrolled during active disease. Input material: peripheral blood. The sequence links TRBV19 to TRBJ2-1, with 8 bases aligning to TRBD2. The DNA sequence reads TGTGCCAGCCGAAAGGGGGGACTAGCCTACAATGAGCAGTTCTTC. Its protein reads: CASRKGGLAYNEQFF.